The T cell receptor beta chain under discussion was sequenced for a study of memory CD4+ T cells and cytomegalovirus serostatus. In the study overall: Of the healthy Belgian adults, 8 to 10 were CMV seropositive and 24 seronegative. Study results and caveats: Each of approximately 63 CMV-associated TCRbeta sequences occurred in one to five individuals. Suggested: most of the CMV-linked TCR signature lies in CD4+ memory cells.

Of note for this clone: Its matching antigen is unknown.

Clones were sequenced by immunoSEQ multiplex PCR, and TCRdb holds only the in-frame ones, with some missing. The table records approximately 40,000 clones, less than 80% of them present only once. The ends were cut back, 5 bases at V and 8 bases at J, with 13 bases in the middle. The CDR3 sequence is 13 residues long. Germline V gene data show CDR1 as LNHDA and CDR2 as SQIVND (reference sequence). The sort gate was single viable CD3+CD4+CD8-CD45RO+ cells for memory CD4+ T cells. Positive selection with CD4 microbeads enriched total CD4+ T cells. The chain is built from TRBV19 and TRBJ2-1; D remains unclear. This TCR derives from an adult in good health and CMV-seronegative. Sequencing was carried out using memory CD4+ T cells from blood. CDR3 amino acids: CASSPQSMDEQFF. The CDR3 nucleotides read TGTGCCAGTAGTCCACAATCCATGGATGAGCAGTTCTTC.